The T cell receptor beta chain described here comes from a study of blood T cells in healthy people across ages. A second PCR, run for roughly 6 to 11 cycles, used a sample-barcoded 5' primer plus a J-beta primer mix. MiXCR, run by TCRdb on the 5' RACE reads, gives a single entry per CDR3 protein. The sample consists of about 830,000 distinct CDR3 sequences, approximately 59% of them appearing once. This clonotype was observed a handful of times. The CDR3 length is 16 residues. Germline trimming cut 1 base from V and 4 bases from J; bases unmatched to any gene: 9. Germline V gene data show CDR1 as SGHTA and CDR2 as FQGNSA.

Sequenced input: blood. This clonotype was obtained from a man aged 25-40 years in good health. V is TRBV7-2 and J is TRBJ2-5; 7 nucleotides agree with TRBD2. The chain's CDR3 is CASSLEASGGGETQYF. The CDR3 DNA is TGTGCCAGCAGCTTAGAAGCTAGTGGCGGGGGAGAGACCCAGTACTTC. Full variable domain (missing parts from reference TRBV7-2 and TRBJ2-5): GAGVSQSPSNKVTEKGKDVELRCDPISGHTALYWYRQSLGQGLEFLIYFQGNSAPDKSGLPSDRFSAERTGGSVSTLTIQRTQQEDSAVYLCASSLEASGGGETQYFGPGTRLLVL.